Sequencing of this T cell receptor beta chain was carried out in a study of T cells in narcolepsy. Overall study findings and caveats: Comparing one patient's CSF and blood CD4+ clonotypes highlighted HCRT- and TRIB2-specific autoreactive clonotypes. In some patient and control memory CD4+ samples, autoreactive clones were absent.

Generated by immunoSEQ multiplex PCR, the TCRdb table keeps only in-frame clones and is missing some. The sample holds some 24,000 clones, approximately 85% seen once. With respect to this clone: Its target is not known.

Germline loops: CDR1 SGHRS, CDR2 YFSETQ. The germline V and J ends were trimmed by 0 bases and 0 bases, with 9 bases remaining between them. This CDR3 region has 15 residues. The gene calls are TRBV5-1 and TRBJ2-5, with D possibly being TRBD2 (6 bases). Input material: CD45RA- memory CD4+ T cells from PBMCs. The sequence derives from a human donor with narcolepsy. The CDR3 region has the DNA TGCGCCAGCAGCTTGGGCGGGATCGACCAAGAGACCCAGTACTTC. It specifies CASSLGGIDQETQYF.